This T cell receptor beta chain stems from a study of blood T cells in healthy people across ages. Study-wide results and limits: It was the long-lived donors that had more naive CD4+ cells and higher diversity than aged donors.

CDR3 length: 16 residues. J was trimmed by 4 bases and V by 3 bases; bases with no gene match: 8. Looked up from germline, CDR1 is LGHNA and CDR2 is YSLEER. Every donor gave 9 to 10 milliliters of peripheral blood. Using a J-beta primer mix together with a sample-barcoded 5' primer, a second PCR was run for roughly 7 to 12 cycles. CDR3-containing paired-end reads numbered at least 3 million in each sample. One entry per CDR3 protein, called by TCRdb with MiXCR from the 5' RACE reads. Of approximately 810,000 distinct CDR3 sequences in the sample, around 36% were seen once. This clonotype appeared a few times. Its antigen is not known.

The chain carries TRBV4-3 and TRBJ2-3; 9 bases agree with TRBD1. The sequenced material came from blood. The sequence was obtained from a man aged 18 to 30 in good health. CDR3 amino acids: CASSQGQGLGPDTQYF. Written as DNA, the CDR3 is TGCGCCAGCAGCCAGGGACAGGGACTGGGCCCAGATACGCAGTATTTT.